A single sample is the source of the 9 T cell receptor beta chains below, sequenced in a study of cytomegalovirus exposure and HLA in healthy donors. The study ran its PCR with 60 Vbeta and 13 Jbeta primers. The protocol was immunoSEQ multiplex PCR, while the TCRdb copy is restricted to in-frame clones and leaves out a portion. The table has roughly 190,000 clones, 79% seen once. The sample consisted of PBMCs. The receptors come from a woman aged 45-65 years in good health and CMV-seronegative.

The V and J genes are TRBV6-5 and TRBJ2-7; a possible D gene is TRBD2 (6 bases). This CDR3 contains 14 residues. V gave up 5 bases and J gave up 2 bases, with 13 bases separating them. Germline CDR1 reads MNHEY; CDR2 reads SVGAGI. CDR3 DNA sequence: TGTGCCAGCAGTACCCGGCGGGGCCCCTACGAGCAGTACTTC. Protein sequence: CASSTRRGPYEQYF.

The rearrangement links TRBV14 to TRBJ2-1; tentative D call: TRBD2 (5 bases). Trimming cost V 1 base and J 6 bases, with 7 bases left between them. Germline CDR1 is SGHDN and CDR2 is FVKESK. The CDR3 has 13 amino acids. CDR3 sequence reads: CASSQVRGNEQFF. The CDR3 bases are TGTGCCAGCAGCCAAGTACGGGGCAATGAGCAGTTCTTC.

The chain couples TRBV5-1 to TRBJ2-4; D unresolved. The CDR3 is 13 amino acids. CDR1 and CDR2 from the germline V gene are SGHRS and YFSETQ. The germline V and J ends were trimmed by 4 bases and 5 bases, with 10 bases remaining between them. CDR3: CASSKERQNIQYF. The CDR3 nucleotides read TGCGCCAGCAGCAAGGAGAGGCAAAACATTCAGTACTTC.

J is TRBJ2-7 and V is TRBV6-5, with 7 bases fitting TRBD2. Unmatched junction bases numbered 11, after V lost 2 bases and J lost 4 bases. Germline CDR1 is MNHEY and CDR2 is SVGAGI. The CDR3 contains 16 residues. This CDR3 is CASSYQAMAGAYEQYF. In DNA form, the CDR3 reads TGTGCCAGCAGTTACCAGGCGATGGCGGGAGCTTACGAGCAGTACTTC.

The chain employs TRBV5-1 and TRBJ2-2; TRBD1 aligns across 8 bases. V lost 7 bases, J lost 6 bases, and 17 bases stayed unmatched. Per germline, CDR1 SGHRS and CDR2 YFSETQ. The CDR3 totals 17 residues. The CDR3, as DNA: TGCGCCAGCCGCTCCACGGACAGGGCTAATGGGGCCGGGGAGCTGTTTTTT. Translation gives CASRSTDRANGAGELFF.

This clone was recorded only once. The rearrangement joins TRBV5-5 to TRBJ2-2, with D maybe TRBD1 (6 bases). The germline CDR1 and CDR2 sequences are SGHKS and YYEKEE (reference sequence). This CDR3 region has 15 residues. The V end was cut by 4 bases, the J end by 0 bases, with 10 bases between. Here the CDR3 DNA reads TGTGCCAGCAGCGCGACAGGCTCGAACACCGGGGAGCTGTTTTTT. Its translation: CASSATGSNTGELFF. The full variable domain, completed using reference TRBV5-5 and TRBJ2-2, is DAGVTQSPTHLIKTRGQQVTLRCSPISGHKSVSWYQQVLGQGPQFIFQYYEKEERGRGNFPDRFSARQFPNYSSELNVNALLLGDSALYLCASSATGSNTGELFFGEGSRLTVL.

The chain links TRBV19 to TRBJ2-7, with TRBD1 matching over 7 bases. The CDR3 is made up of 16 amino acids. The J segment lost 2 bases and the V segment lost 3 bases, leaving 10 bases of the junction unmatched. CDR1 LNHDA and CDR2 SQIVND come from the germline V gene (reference sequence). For the CDR3, the DNA is TGTGCCAGTAGTATTGAGGGCCCCCAGGGGGCCTACGAGCAGTACTTC. This gives the protein CASSIEGPQGAYEQYF. Supplemented by reference TRBV19 and TRBJ2-7, the full variable domain reads DGGITQSPKYLFRKEGQNVTLSCEQNLNHDAMYWYRQDPGQGLRLIYYSQIVNDFQKGDIAEGYSVSREKKESFPLTVTSAQKNPTAFYLCASSIEGPQGAYEQYFGPGTRLTVT.

This chain uses TRBV9 with TRBJ1-4; D is perhaps TRBD1 (5 bases). V was shortened by 1 base and J by 3 bases, with 13 bases between the two germline ends. CDR3 length equals 16 residues. The germline V gene encodes CDR1 SGDLS and CDR2 YYNGEE. As DNA, the CDR3 is TGTGCCAGCAGCGTAACGCAGTGGGGCCCTAATGAAAAACTGTTTTTT. Encoded protein: CASSVTQWGPNEKLFF.

V and J are TRBV28 and TRBJ1-2; the match to TRBD1 covers 8 bases. The CDR3 totals 13 residues. V trimming: 6 bases; J trimming: 0 bases; junction bases outside the gene matches: 0. The germline gives CDR1 MDHEN, CDR2 SYDVKM. The CDR3 bases are TGTGCCAGCAGGGGACAGGCTAACTATGGCTACACCTTC. It codes for CASRGQANYGYTF.